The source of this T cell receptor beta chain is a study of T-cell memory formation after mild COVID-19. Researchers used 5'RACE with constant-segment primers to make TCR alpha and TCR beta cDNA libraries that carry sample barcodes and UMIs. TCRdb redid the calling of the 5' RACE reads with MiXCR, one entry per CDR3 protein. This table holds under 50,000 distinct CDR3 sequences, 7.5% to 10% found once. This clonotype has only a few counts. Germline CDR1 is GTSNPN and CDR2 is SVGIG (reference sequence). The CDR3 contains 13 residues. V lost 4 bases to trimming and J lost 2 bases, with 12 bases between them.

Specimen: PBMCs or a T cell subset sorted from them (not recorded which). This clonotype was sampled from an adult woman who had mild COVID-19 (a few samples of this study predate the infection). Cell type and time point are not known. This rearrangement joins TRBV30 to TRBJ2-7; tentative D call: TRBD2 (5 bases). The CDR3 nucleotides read TGTGCCTGGACTGCGGGTAAGACCTACGAGCAGTACTTC. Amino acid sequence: CAWTAGKTYEQYF.